Listed here are 31 T cell receptor beta chains from one sample, sequenced in a study of shared clonotypes between healthy human individuals. The data were produced by immunoSEQ multiplex PCR, yet TCRdb's version contains in-frame clones alone and is incomplete. Seen here are approximately 2.1 million clones, approximately 93% observed once, and the top ten hold 0.35% to 0.5%. The sample was naive CD4+ T cells from PBMCs. Subset in this sample: CD45RA+ positively selected. The receptors were sampled from a man aged 18-30 years in good health. Some clones in this sample may be carry-over from other donors' samples.

The chain links TRBV11-2 to TRBJ1-3; no definite D call. The CDR3 is 15 residues long. Deletions cut 4 bases from V and 0 bases from J, with 10 bases between. Germline values: CDR1 SGHAT, CDR2 FQNNGV. CDR3 sequence: CASSSWQVSGNTIYF. The CDR3 coding sequence is TGTGCCAGCAGCTCCTGGCAGGTCTCTGGAAACACCATATATTTT.

The chain combines TRBV7-9 with TRBJ1-1; the D gene is possibly TRBD1 (6 bases). CDR1 and CDR2 (germline): SEHNR, FQNEAQ (reference sequence). V dropped 0 bases and J dropped 4 bases, with 15 bases sitting between them. The CDR3 is 16 residues long. CDR3 bases: TGTGCCAGCAGCTTAGCTGGGGGCGCGGCGGTCACTGAAGCTTTCTTT. Its protein is CASSLAGGAAVTEAFF.

This clone was seen more than once but under ten times. The chain employs TRBV30 and TRBJ1-2, with unresolved D. The CDR3 length is 12 residues. Trimming removed 2 bases from V and 2 bases from J, with 6 bases in between. Germline V gene lookup returns CDR1 GTSNPN and CDR2 SVGIG (reference sequence). Written as DNA, the CDR3 is TGTGCCTGGAGTCTTCGAAACTATGGCTACACCTTC. It is translated as CAWSLRNYGYTF.

V usage is TRBV7-3 and J usage is TRBJ2-3, with a tentative D call TRBD2 (6 bases). The V gene's germline CDR1 is SGHTA and CDR2 FQGTGA. Between the trimmed V and J ends, which lost 1 base and 0 bases, there was a span of 8 bases. This CDR3 has 15 amino acids. CDR3 amino acids: CASSLRRGSTDTQYF. For the CDR3, the DNA is TGTGCCAGCAGCTTAAGACGGGGGAGCACAGATACGCAGTATTTT. The entire variable domain, with the rest obtained from reference TRBV7-3 and TRBJ2-3, is as follows: GAGVSQTPSNKVTEKGKYVELRCDPISGHTALYWYRQSLGQGPEFLIYFQGTGAADDSGLPNDRFFAVRPEGSVSTLKIQRTERGDSAVYLCASSLRRGSTDTQYFGPGTRLTVL.

A note on this clone: At one end, the junction sequence differs from germline, possibly due to a read error. This rearrangement joins TRBV28 to TRBJ1-2; D is ambiguous. Germline assignment: CDR1 MDHEN and CDR2 SYDVKM. This CDR3 comprises 12 residues. In DNA, the CDR3 is TGTGCCAGCAGCCTTAGTACCCTTGGGGAGCTCTTC. Its translation is CASSLSTLGELF.

This rearrangement joins TRBV6-6 to TRBJ1-3, with D maybe TRBD1 (5 bases). Germline CDR1 is MNHNY and CDR2 is SVGAGI (reference sequence). Trimming took 6 bases from V and 4 from J, leaving 13 bases between them. The CDR3 loop spans 14 amino acids. CDR3 protein: CASSRDRRGNTIYF. DNA for the CDR3: TGTGCCAGCAGCCGGGACCGACGGGGAAACACCATATATTTT.

This chain connects TRBV14 to TRBJ2-5; either TRBD1 or TRBD2 may fit D (5 bases each). Germline V gene lookup returns CDR1 SGHDN and CDR2 FVKESK. The CDR3 is 14 amino acids. V shed 1 base and J shed 1 base, with 7 bases lying between them. Here the CDR3 DNA reads TGTGCCAGCAGCCAAGGGGACGGCCAAGAGACCCAGTACTTC. This translates into CASSQGDGQETQYF.

With regard to this clone: The same CDR3 can be traced to other DNA sequences in this sample. In nucleotides, the CDR3 is TGCAGTGCTAGTCGCGGAGGAGCTTTCTTT. This gives the protein CSASRGGAFF. The chain uses TRBV20-1 and TRBJ1-1; D is undetermined. Trimming shortened V by 3 bases and J by 10 bases, and 9 bases separated the two germline ends. CDR3 length: 10 residues. CDR1 DFQATT and CDR2 SNEGSKA come from the germline V gene (reference sequence).

With respect to this clone: The same CDR3 arises from other DNA sequences in this sample as well. V gene TRBV5-1 combines with J gene TRBJ2-3; TRBD2 matches 13 bases. The CDR3 is 15 residues long. Unmatched junction bases numbered 4, after V lost 5 bases and J lost 4 bases. Germline CDR1 and CDR2: SGHRS and YFSETQ. The CDR3 spells CASSGLAGVADTQYF. The CDR3 DNA follows: TGCGCCAGCAGTGGACTAGCGGGAGTGGCAGATACGCAGTATTTT.

The chain carries TRBV5-4 and TRBJ2-6; D gene uncertain. The CDR3 extends over 16 amino acids. V gave up 0 bases and J gave up 1 base, with 8 bases separating them. Germline CDR1 reads SGHNT; CDR2 reads YYREEE (reference sequence). The CDR3 DNA reads TGTGCCAGCAGCTTGGGGTCAGTTTCTGGGGCCAACGTCCTGACTTTC. This translates into CASSLGSVSGANVLTF.

This chain connects TRBV29-1 to TRBJ1-4; 7 positions agree with TRBD1. The V segment lost 7 bases and the J segment 4 bases; nucleotides outside the gene matches: 6. CDR1 and CDR2 from the germline V gene are SQVTM and ANQGSEA. The CDR3 contains 13 residues. The CDR3 loop reads CSAGGQINEKLFF. For the CDR3, the DNA is TGCAGCGCGGGGGGACAGATTAATGAAAAACTGTTTTTT.

On this clone itself: At one end the junction does not follow the germline gene, possibly because of a read error. The chain couples TRBV6-5 to TRBJ1-2, with D unclear. This CDR3 is built from 12 residues. Per germline, CDR1 MNHEY and CDR2 SVGAGI. The CDR3 nucleotides read TGTGCCATCAGTACCCTTTTAGGGGGCTACACCTTC. Its protein is CAISTLLGGYTF.

CDR3 residues: CASSATYGAADLHEQFF. CDR3 DNA sequence: TGTGCCAGCAGCGCGACTTATGGGGCGGCGGACTTGCATGAGCAGTTCTTC. The gene calls are TRBV9 and TRBJ2-1; tentatively, D is TRBD1 or TRBD2 (5 bases each). The germline gives CDR1 SGDLS, CDR2 YYNGEE. V dropped 3 bases and J dropped 8 bases, with 24 bases sitting between them. The CDR3 contains 17 residues.

The chain uses TRBV25-1 and TRBJ2-5; D might be TRBD2 (5 bases). CDR1 MGHDK and CDR2 SYGVNS come from the germline V gene. Trimming cost V 3 bases and J 5 bases, with 7 bases left between them. CDR3 length: 12 amino acids. CDR3 DNA: TGTGCCAGCAGTGATCCGGGGGAGACCCAGTACTTC. Translating it yields CASSDPGETQYF.

The chain couples TRBV28 to TRBJ1-2; D is possibly TRBD1 (5 bases). In germline, CDR1 is MDHEN, CDR2 SYDVKM. V gave up 5 bases and J gave up 2 bases, with 12 bases separating them. The CDR3 extends over 14 amino acids. CDR3 sequence (DNA): TGTGCCAGCAGTCTCGGGGCGGACAACTATGGCTACACCTTC. Its translation is CASSLGADNYGYTF.

This clone has a single count. The rearrangement links TRBV29-1 to TRBJ2-3; D could derive from TRBD1 or TRBD2 (5 bases each). The CDR3 has 12 amino acids. V lost 7 bases and J 4 bases, leaving 12 bases between the germline ends. CDR1 and CDR2 from the germline V gene are SQVTM and ANQGSEA. The CDR3 sequence is CSAELGADTQYF. CDR3 nucleotide sequence: TGCAGCGCCGAGCTGGGGGCAGATACGCAGTATTTT.

The V and J genes are TRBV28 and TRBJ1-2; maybe TRBD1 (6 bases). The CDR3 covers 13 residues. Between the trimmed V and J ends, which lost 8 bases and 4 bases, there was a span of 14 bases. Germline assignment: CDR1 MDHEN and CDR2 SYDVKM. DNA for the CDR3: TGTGCCAGCTACCTCACAGGGACCTATGGCTACACCTTC. It is translated as CASYLTGTYGYTF.

The rearrangement joins TRBV28 to TRBJ2-7; tentatively, D is TRBD1 or TRBD2 (5 bases each). The germline CDR1 and CDR2 sequences are MDHEN and SYDVKM. The CDR3 consists of 16 residues. V gave up 5 bases and J gave up 3 bases, with 20 bases separating them. The DNA for the CDR3 is TGTGCCAGCAGTCCCTCCGGTGAGGGGCCGGACTACGAGCAGTACTTC. As protein: CASSPSGEGPDYEQYF.

The sample holds a few counts of this clone. V is TRBV13 and J is TRBJ1-5; no clear D gene. V lost 0 bases and J lost 7, with 13 bases in between. The germline gives CDR1 PRHDT, CDR2 FYEKMQ (reference sequence). This CDR3 contains 15 residues. CDR3 sequence (DNA): TGTGCCAGCAGCTTAGGCGGGGTCCCTTTGCAGCCCCAGCATTTT. Its translation is CASSLGGVPLQPQHF.

This clone occurred once. This sequence joins TRBV11-3 and TRBJ2-1; either TRBD1 or TRBD2 may supply D (5 bases each). V was cut by 1 base and J by 1 base, with 11 bases left in between. CDR3 length: 16 amino acids. From germline, CDR1 is SGHNT and CDR2 YENEEA. CDR3 residues: CASSLGGSRSYNEQFF. The CDR3 region has the DNA TGTGCCAGCAGCTTAGGGGGGAGTAGGTCCTACAATGAGCAGTTCTTC.

The rearrangement uses TRBV28 and TRBJ1-4; D gene uncertain. This CDR3 comprises 14 residues. CDR1 is MDHEN, CDR2 SYDVKM, per germline. V lost 5 bases and J lost 0, with 7 bases in between. The DNA of the CDR3 is TGTGCCAGCAGTCGGGCAGCAACTAATGAAAAACTGTTTTTT. It specifies CASSRAATNEKLFF.

The chain is built from TRBV30 and TRBJ2-3, with 9 bases that match TRBD2. Per the germline V gene, CDR1 is GTSNPN and CDR2 is SVGIG (reference sequence). This CDR3 has 18 amino acids. The trim removed 0 bases at V and 1 base at J, leaving 11 bases unmatched. DNA for the CDR3: TGTGCCTGGAGTGTCCGGCTAGCGGGATTTTTACGCACAGATACGCAGTATTTT. Its protein is CAWSVRLAGFLRTDTQYF.

The chain couples TRBV28 to TRBJ2-7; a possible D gene is TRBD1 (5 bases). Trimming took off 6 bases at V and 6 bases at J, with 12 bases between the two ends. CDR1 and CDR2 from the germline V gene are MDHEN and SYDVKM. This CDR3 region has 12 residues. CDR3 DNA sequence: TGTGCCAGCAGAGGGGATTGGGGCGAGCAGTACTTC. Protein sequence: CASRGDWGEQYF.

This rearrangement joins TRBV19 to TRBJ1-5; D is unresolved. This CDR3 spans 14 amino acids. The ends were cut back, 6 bases at V and 7 bases at J, with 16 bases in the middle. Germline values: CDR1 LNHDA, CDR2 SQIVND (reference sequence). The CDR3 DNA is TGTGCCAGTAGCGTGAGCGGGGTAGGGCAGCCCCAGCATTTT. Translating gives CASSVSGVGQPQHF.

The chain carries TRBV2 and TRBJ1-1; unclear D gene. V lost 2 bases and J 6 bases, leaving 7 bases between the germline ends. Germline V gene data show CDR1 as SNHLY and CDR2 as FYNNEI. The CDR3 is 12 amino acids. CDR3 in DNA: TGTGCCAGCAGTGAACATTGGTCTGAAGCTTTCTTT. Translated: CASSEHWSEAFF.

The sample holds one count of this clone. The chain employs TRBV5-1 and TRBJ2-3; 9 nucleotides match TRBD2. The germline gives CDR1 SGHRS, CDR2 YFSETQ. V shed 0 bases and J 4 bases; nucleotides not matched to a gene: 6. The CDR3 is made up of 16 amino acids. The CDR3 loop reads CASSLAPAGGADTQYF. Written as DNA, the CDR3 is TGCGCCAGCAGCTTGGCCCCAGCGGGAGGCGCAGATACGCAGTATTTT.

The rearrangement links TRBV5-1 to TRBJ2-1; 8 nucleotides agree with TRBD1. This CDR3 region has 17 residues. In germline, CDR1 is SGHRS, CDR2 YFSETQ. V lost 6 bases and J lost 4; bases outside the gene matches: 15. The CDR3 bases are TGCGCCAGCATCCGGACAGGGTCTTCAGATCGATACAATGAGCAGTTCTTC. It translates to CASIRTGSSDRYNEQFF. Complete variable domain (other parts from reference TRBV5-1 and TRBJ2-1): KAGVTQTPRYLIKTRGQQVTLSCSPISGHRSVSWYQQTPGQGLQFLFEYFSETQRNKGNFPGRFSGRQFSNSRSEMNVSTLELGDSALYLCASIRTGSSDRYNEQFFGPGTRLTVL.

The chain recombines TRBV5-8 with TRBJ1-5; D is uncertain. This CDR3 comprises 13 residues. Germline CDR1 SGHTS, CDR2 YDEGEE. Trimming stripped 4 bases from V and 5 bases from J, with 10 bases between. For the CDR3, the DNA is TGTGCCAGCAGCCCCCCGGGGTATCAGCCCCAGCATTTT. Translating it yields CASSPPGYQPQHF. Using reference TRBV5-8 and TRBJ1-5 for the parts outside the CDR3, the full variable domain is EAGVTQSPTHLIKTRGQQATLRCSPISGHTSVYWYQQALGLGLQFLLWYDEGEERNRGNFPPRFSGRQFPNYSSELNVNALELEDSALYLCASSPPGYQPQHFGDGTRLSIL.

The chain's CDR3 is CASSLDMSRRGTIYF. CDR3 DNA: TGTGCCAGCAGCTTAGATATGTCCCGGAGAGGCACCATATATTTT. The chain recombines TRBV11-2 with TRBJ1-3; no definite D call. The CDR3 is made up of 15 amino acids. Deletions cut 0 bases from V and 9 bases from J, with 15 bases between. The V gene's germline CDR1 is SGHAT and CDR2 FQNNGV.

The sample holds one count of this clone. The V and J genes are TRBV10-3 and TRBJ1-2; the D is unclear. This CDR3 is 14 amino acids long. Trimming took off 2 bases at V and 4 bases at J, with 11 bases between the two ends. CDR1 ENHRY and CDR2 SYGVKD come from the germline V gene. In DNA form, the CDR3 reads TGTGCCATCAGTGAGGGTCCAGTCCTCTATGGCTACACCTTC. Translating it yields CAISEGPVLYGYTF.

V gene TRBV5-1 combines with J gene TRBJ2-1, with D possibly TRBD2 on 6 matching bases. Germline loops: CDR1 SGHRS, CDR2 YFSETQ. V was shortened by 5 bases and J by 4 bases, with 16 bases between the two germline ends. This CDR3 comprises 15 residues. CDR3 DNA: TGCGCCAGCAGGCCGCGAGCTAGCGAGTACAATGAGCAGTTCTTC. It translates to CASRPRASEYNEQFF.